Following are 18 T cell receptor beta chains from one sample sequenced in a study of T cell responses to AZD1222 COVID-19 vaccine (dated by TCRdb to 2020 to 2023). The library was generated by the immunoSEQ multiplex PCR assay. In its TCRdb copy, this immuneACCESS table keeps in-frame sequences only and misses some clones. Where compared with another copy, unresolved V genes explain less than half of these, and the others have no known cause. In all, the sample holds about 120,000 clones, and roughly nine tenths of those were seen once. Clones ranked in the top ten supply approximately 7.9% of the sample. What the time point label conveys for this sample: baseline before first vaccination. The input for sequencing was peripheral blood, taken on day 0 of AZD1222 vaccination. The receptors here all came from an adult in good health.

Comment on this clone: The sample holds other DNA sequences that translate to the same CDR3. The chain recombines TRBV28 with TRBJ1-1, with D tentatively TRBD1 (5 bases). The CDR3 is 13 residues long. With 5 bases removed from V and 1 base from J, the gap between germline ends came to 8 bases. From germline, CDR1 is MDHEN and CDR2 SYDVKM. The CDR3 DNA reads as TGTGCCAGCAGTCCCGGACAGAACACTGAAGCTTTCTTT. Translation gives CASSPGQNTEAFF.

CDR3 protein: CASSSSNEKLFF. For the CDR3, the DNA is TGTGCCAGCAGTTCCTCTAATGAAAAACTGTTTTTT. This chain uses TRBV27 with TRBJ1-4; D ambiguous. V lost 4 bases, J lost 3 bases, and 3 bases lay in between. CDR1 is MNHEY, CDR2 SMNVEV, per germline (reference sequence). The CDR3 covers 12 residues.

The J gene is TRBJ2-7, the V gene TRBV5-6; 10 bases are shared with TRBD1. Germline values: CDR1 SGHDT, CDR2 YYEEEE. The CDR3 runs to 13 residues. V gave up 2 bases and J gave up 5 bases; unmatched junction bases: 1. This chain's CDR3 is CASSFGTGDEQYF. CDR3 DNA sequence: TGTGCCAGCAGCTTCGGGACAGGGGACGAGCAGTACTTC.

This chain connects TRBV7-6 to TRBJ2-3; the match to TRBD2 covers 9 bases. This CDR3 spans 16 amino acids. Germline V gene data show CDR1 as SGHVS and CDR2 as FNYEAQ. The ends lost 5 bases at V and 5 bases at J; junction bases unmatched: 11. The CDR3 is CASSHPPGLAEDTQYF. The DNA of the CDR3 is TGTGCCAGCAGCCACCCACCGGGACTAGCAGAAGATACGCAGTATTTT. Together with reference TRBV7-6 and TRBJ2-3, the CDR3 gives the full variable domain: GAGVSQSPRYKVTKRGQDVALRCDPISGHVSLYWYRQALGQGPEFLTYFNYEAQQDKSGLPNDRFSAERPEGSISTLTIQRTEQRDSAMYRCASSHPPGLAEDTQYFGPGTRLTVL.

The chain couples TRBV7-6 to TRBJ2-7; 8 positions agree with TRBD2. Germline V CDR1 and CDR2: SGHVS, FNYEAQ. V shed 5 bases, J shed 6 bases, and the junction held 12 bases outside the gene matches. There are 15 residues in the CDR3. CDR3 loop: CASSRSGTRTGEQYF. CDR3 in DNA: TGTGCCAGCAGCCGATCCGGGACTAGGACCGGCGAGCAGTACTTC. Full variable domain (missing parts from reference TRBV7-6 and TRBJ2-7): GAGVSQSPRYKVTKRGQDVALRCDPISGHVSLYWYRQALGQGPEFLTYFNYEAQQDKSGLPNDRFSAERPEGSISTLTIQRTEQRDSAMYRCASSRSGTRTGEQYFGPGTRLTVT.

J is TRBJ1-2 and V is TRBV9; 9 positions agree with TRBD1. The length of the CDR3 is 18 residues. Germline V CDR1 and CDR2: SGDLS, YYNGEE. V lost 4 bases, J lost 0 bases, and 13 bases stayed unmatched. CDR3: CASSIGQGPRGSNYGYTF. Here the CDR3 DNA reads TGTGCCAGCAGCATAGGACAGGGGCCAAGGGGCTCTAACTATGGCTACACCTTC.

This clone appeared once. The chain employs TRBV7-9 and TRBJ2-7; D is perhaps TRBD1 or TRBD2 (5 bases each). The CDR3 sequence is 17 residues long. Trimming pared 4 bases from V and 2 bases from J, leaving 21 bases between. Germline assignment: CDR1 SEHNR and CDR2 FQNEAQ (reference sequence). The CDR3 coding sequence is TGTGCCAGCAGCTCACCAACGGGGCGGCCCTACACCTACGAGCAGTACTTC. It yields the protein CASSSPTGRPYTYEQYF.

This chain uses TRBV12-2 with TRBJ2-5; the D call TRBD2 from the table was never checked on the DNA. TRBV12-2 is reported as a pseudogene. CDR3 length: 13 amino acids. The CDR3: CASRLGSGETQYF. CDR3 DNA sequence: TGTGCAAGTCGCTTAGGGAGTGGAGAGACCCAGTACTTC.

J is TRBJ2-2 and V is TRBV7-9; 8 nucleotides match TRBD1. After removal of 4 bases from V and 7 bases from J, the junction contained 8 bases not matched to a gene. The CDR3 extends over 15 amino acids. CDR1 and CDR2 from the germline V gene are SEHNR and FQNEAQ (reference sequence). DNA of the CDR3: TGTGCCAGCAGCTGGAGGACAGGGTCCGGCGGGGAGCTGTTTTTT. It specifies CASSWRTGSGGELFF.

V gene TRBV19 combines with J gene TRBJ1-2; D is unclear. The V gene lost 4 bases and the J gene lost 5 bases, with 17 bases spanning the gap. The CDR3 sequence is 15 residues long. Germline V gene sequence: CDR1 LNHDA, CDR2 SQIVND (reference sequence). The CDR3 DNA follows: TGTGCCAGTAGTACGGACGGTACAAATGCTTATGGCTACACCTTC. Amino acids: CASSTDGTNAYGYTF.

The chain links TRBV11-3 to TRBJ2-1; D is tentatively TRBD1 or TRBD2 (5 bases each). Germline V lookup: CDR1 SGHNT, CDR2 YENEEA. V lost 5 bases to trimming and J lost 10 bases, with 18 bases between them. The CDR3 has 14 residues. This chain's CDR3 is CASSPGPLRGEQFF. CDR3 sequence (DNA): TGTGCCAGCAGCCCGGGGCCACTACGAGGGGAGCAGTTCTTC.

The gene calls are TRBV28 and TRBJ2-7, with a weak D call TRBD1 (5 bases). Germline loops: CDR1 MDHEN, CDR2 SYDVKM. With 8 bases removed from V and 2 bases from J, the gap between germline ends came to 13 bases. The CDR3 covers 13 residues. The DNA of the CDR3 is TGTGCCAGCGCGAAGGGGTTGGCCTACGAGCAGTACTTC. Its translation is CASAKGLAYEQYF.

The rearrangement uses TRBV10-3 and TRBJ2-7; no firm D call. The CDR3 sequence is 12 residues long. The germline CDR1 and CDR2 sequences are ENHRY and SYGVKD. V was trimmed by 0 bases and J by 7 bases, leaving 7 bases between them. CDR3 nucleotide sequence: TGTGCCATCAGTGAGTCGATACCGGAGCAGTACTTC. Its protein is CAISESIPEQYF.

The rearrangement links TRBV3-1 (or the pseudogene TRBV3-2) to TRBJ2-7; a possible D gene is TRBD2 (5 bases). Between the trimmed V and J ends, which lost 1 base and 0 bases, there was a span of 10 bases. The CDR3 totals 15 residues. The germline V gene has CDR1 LGHDT and CDR2 YNNKEL (reference sequence). The CDR3 is CASSQGNSASYEQYF. CDR3 coding DNA: TGTGCCAGCAGCCAAGGAAATAGCGCCTCCTACGAGCAGTACTTC.

The chain joins TRBV5-4 to TRBJ1-3; no clear D. Trimming stripped 4 bases from V and 0 bases from J, with 14 bases between. Germline CDR1 is SGHNT and CDR2 is YYREEE (reference sequence). This CDR3 spans 16 amino acids. The CDR3 DNA is TGTGCCAGCAGCCCCAATCCCCAGTCCTCTGGAAACACCATATATTTT. This codes for CASSPNPQSSGNTIYF.

V and J are TRBV2 and TRBJ2-1; 8 bases line up with TRBD2. Germline CDR1 SNHLY, CDR2 FYNNEI. The CDR3 consists of 12 residues. V lost 4 bases to trimming and J lost 14 bases; unmatched junction nucleotides: 7. DNA of the CDR3: TGTGCCAGCAGTGGCGAGGGGCGGGGGGAGTTCTTC. It codes for CASSGEGRGEFF.

In DNA, the CDR3 is TGTGCCTGGAGTGTAGCCGGGGACCAGCCCCAGCATTTT. This codes for CAWSVAGDQPQHF. This chain connects TRBV30 to TRBJ1-5; D might be TRBD1 (5 bases). Germline CDR1 is GTSNPN and CDR2 is SVGIG (reference sequence). CDR3 size: 13 residues. The germline V and J ends were trimmed by 0 bases and 7 bases, with 10 bases remaining between them. Full variable domain (missing parts from reference TRBV30 and TRBJ1-5): SQTIHQWPATLVQPVGSPLSLECTVEGTSNPNLYWYRQAAGRGLQLLFYSVGIGQISSEVPQNLSASRPQDRQFILSSKKLLLSDSGFYLCAWSVAGDQPQHFGDGTRLSIL.

This clone was detected a few times. The V call is TRBV27, the J call TRBJ2-1; 9 positions agree with TRBD2. Looked up from germline, CDR1 is MNHEY and CDR2 is SMNVEV (reference sequence). The trim removed 4 bases at V and 6 bases at J, leaving 7 bases unmatched. The CDR3 has 15 amino acids. The CDR3 nucleotides read TGTGCCAGCAGTTGGGGCAGCGGGAGGCTCAATGAGCAGTTCTTC. The encoded protein is CASSWGSGRLNEQFF.